This TCR beta chain was profiled in a study of cytomegalovirus exposure and HLA in healthy donors. Overall study findings and caveats: Analyses of presence/absence relied on an assumption of roughly uniform sequencing depth across donors.

PCR amplification relied on 60 Vbeta primers (plus 13 Jbeta primers). Repertoires were generated with immunoSEQ multiplex PCR, while TCRdb's copy carries only in-frame clones and drops some. This sample contains 130,000 or so clones. V lost 3 bases, J lost 5 bases, and 13 bases lay in between. Germline values: CDR1 SQVTM, CDR2 ANQGSEA. This CDR3 is built from 13 residues. Details on this clone: What it recognizes is unknown.

Material: PBMCs. The rearrangement joins TRBV29-1 to TRBJ1-1; D is undetermined. The clonotype comes from a woman aged 55-70 years in good health and CMV-seronegative. This chain's CDR3 is CSVDWGEHTEAFF. The CDR3 DNA sequence: TGCAGCGTTGACTGGGGAGAACATACTGAAGCTTTCTTT. Filled out from reference TRBV29-1 and TRBJ1-1, the complete variable domain reads SAVISQKPSRDICQRGTSLTIQCQVDSQVTMMFWYRQQPGQSLTLIATANQGSEATYESGFVIDKFPISRPNLTFSTLTVSNMSPEDSSIYLCSVDWGEHTEAFFGQGTRLTVV.